These 19 T cell receptor beta chains were sequenced from one sample in a study of T cell clones after liver transplantation. Profiled with immunoSEQ multiplex PCR; TCRdb holds only in-frame clones, not every one. This table holds about 18,000 clones, around nine tenths found once. The sample was CD8+ T cells from blood, taken before liver transplant. The receptors were sampled from a human donor who received a liver transplant.

The chain uses TRBV19 and TRBJ1-1, with D possibly TRBD1 on 5 matching bases. Germline CDR1 reads LNHDA; CDR2 reads SQIVND (reference sequence). V was shortened by 0 bases and J by 0 bases, with 17 bases between the two germline ends. The CDR3 loop spans 18 amino acids. This CDR3 is CASSIDLRATGVNTEAFF. CDR3 DNA: TGTGCCAGTAGTATAGATCTGAGGGCGACGGGGGTGAACACTGAAGCTTTCTTT.

This chain links TRBV7-9 with TRBJ2-7, with D possibly TRBD2 on 5 matching bases. CDR1 is SEHNR and CDR2 is FQNEAQ in the germline V gene (reference sequence). The length of the CDR3 is 13 residues. V lost 2 bases to trimming and J lost 3 bases, with 8 bases between them. The CDR3 region is CASSLPGIYEQYF. Written as DNA, the CDR3 is TGTGCCAGCAGCTTACCGGGAATCTACGAGCAGTACTTC.

J is TRBJ2-7 and V is TRBV28; D not certain. CDR3 size: 12 residues. V was trimmed by 7 bases and J by 1 base, leaving 8 bases between them. Germline assignment: CDR1 MDHEN and CDR2 SYDVKM. CDR3 coding DNA: TGTGCCAGCAAGTCCAGTTCCTACGAGCAGTACTTC. Translating it yields CASKSSSYEQYF.

The CDR3 region has the DNA TGCAGCGTTTACAGGGAGTATGGCTACACCTTC. This encodes CSVYREYGYTF. The V call is TRBV29-1, the J call TRBJ1-2; a weak D match, TRBD1 (6 bases). In germline, CDR1 is SQVTM, CDR2 ANQGSEA. The CDR3 consists of 11 residues. Deletions cut 5 bases from V and 5 bases from J, with 9 bases between.

V usage is TRBV28 and J usage is TRBJ1-2; D is ambiguous. V gave up 3 bases and J gave up 5 bases, with 13 bases separating them. Germline V gene lookup returns CDR1 MDHEN and CDR2 SYDVKM. This CDR3 comprises 14 residues. The CDR3 spells CASSFLPGRYGYTF. CDR3 sequence (DNA): TGTGCCAGCAGTTTTCTTCCTGGCAGGTATGGCTACACCTTC.

The J gene is TRBJ1-2, the V gene TRBV27, with D unclear. The V and J ends lost 0 bases and 3 bases respectively, with 26 bases between them. Germline CDR1 reads MNHEY; CDR2 reads SMNVEV (reference sequence). The CDR3 is 20 residues long. CDR3: CASSLSPPRTESQRHYGYTF. The DNA for the CDR3 is TGTGCCAGCAGTTTATCCCCCCCCCGGACCGAATCACAAAGACACTATGGCTACACCTTC.

The chain links TRBV28 to TRBJ1-5, with a tentative D call TRBD1 (5 bases). Trimming left V 8 bases short and J 3 bases short, with 14 bases between. CDR3 length equals 14 residues. Germline assignment: CDR1 MDHEN and CDR2 SYDVKM. This chain's CDR3 is CASVPLRDNQPQHF. DNA for the CDR3: TGTGCCAGCGTCCCCCTCAGGGACAATCAGCCCCAGCATTTT.

The chain recombines TRBV13 with TRBJ2-7; no definite D call. Germline V CDR1 and CDR2: PRHDT, FYEKMQ (reference sequence). V lost 5 bases and J lost 0, with 11 bases in between. CDR3 length: 14 residues. This chain's CDR3 is CASSLRESSYEQYF. The DNA of the CDR3 is TGTGCCAGCAGCCTCCGAGAGAGCTCCTACGAGCAGTACTTC.

The V call is TRBV30, the J call TRBJ2-1; 8 positions match TRBD2. The CDR3 totals 16 residues. Germline-derived CDR1 and CDR2 are GTSNPN and SVGIG (reference sequence). Losses at the gene ends were 0 bases for V and 8 bases for J; bases not matched to a gene: 12. CDR3 DNA sequence: TGTGCCTGGAGTGTGAGGGTGAGGGAGCGGGAGTATGAGCAGTTCTTC. It encodes CAWSVRVREREYEQFF.

The chain employs TRBV2 and TRBJ2-7, with 8 bases lining up with TRBD1. The CDR3 has 12 amino acids. J lost 6 bases, V lost 6 bases, and 4 bases had no gene match. CDR1 and CDR2 (germline): SNHLY, FYNNEI. CDR3 in amino acids: CASRDRVPEQYF. As DNA, the CDR3 is TGTGCCAGCAGGGACAGGGTCCCCGAGCAGTACTTC.

This rearrangement joins TRBV4-3 to TRBJ2-7; 12 bases are a match to TRBD1. CDR1 and CDR2 (germline): LGHNA, YSLEER. The CDR3 is 15 amino acids. The V segment lost 0 bases and the J segment 9 bases; nucleotides outside the gene matches: 6. The CDR3 protein is CASSQDQGQGAGQYF. The CDR3 nucleotides read TGCGCCAGCAGCCAAGATCAGGGACAGGGGGCCGGGCAGTACTTC.

The rearrangement links TRBV6-1 to TRBJ2-7; TRBD1 is a possible D gene (5 bases). V was cut by 5 bases and J by 3 bases, with 14 bases left in between. The CDR3 sequence is 14 residues long. Germline CDR1 and CDR2: MNHNS and SASEGT. The CDR3: CASSLGANNYEQYF. The CDR3 DNA reads as TGTGCCAGCAGTTTAGGGGCCAATAACTACGAGCAGTACTTC.

The rearrangement joins TRBV27 to TRBJ2-5, with D possibly TRBD1 on 6 matching bases. Trimming left V 2 bases short and J 5 bases short, with 15 bases between. The CDR3 covers 15 residues. Germline V lookup: CDR1 MNHEY, CDR2 SMNVEV (reference sequence). The CDR3 loop reads CASSLGVRGRETQYF. Here the CDR3 DNA reads TGTGCCAGCAGTTTAGGTGTCAGGGGCCGTGAGACCCAGTACTTC.

The V gene is TRBV7-9, the J gene TRBJ2-7; the match to TRBD2 covers 8 bases. Germline V CDR1 and CDR2: SEHNR, FQNEAQ (reference sequence). This CDR3 is 13 amino acids long. Trimming cost V 8 bases and J 2 bases; bases outside gene matches: 5. The CDR3 bases are TGTGCCAGCGACTTTAGCGGGACCTACGAGCAGTACTTC. Protein product: CASDFSGTYEQYF.

This chain links TRBV9 with TRBJ2-7; the match to TRBD2 covers 9 bases. Germline assignment: CDR1 SGDLS and CDR2 YYNGEE. Trimming at V came to 3 bases and at J to 3 bases, leaving 7 bases not matched to a gene. This CDR3 has 15 amino acids. CDR3 residues: CASSAAASGIYEQYF. The CDR3 DNA is TGTGCCAGCAGCGCCGCGGCTAGCGGGATCTACGAGCAGTACTTC.

This clone counts as medium-sized. The V and J genes are TRBV6-1 and TRBJ1-2; no clear D gene. Germline loops: CDR1 MNHNS, CDR2 SASEGT. V lost 6 bases to trimming and J lost 3 bases, with 8 bases between them. This CDR3 spans 12 amino acids. The CDR3 is CASSLGDYGYTF. The CDR3, as DNA: TGTGCCAGCAGCCTGGGAGACTATGGCTACACCTTC.

This clone was seen a few times. The chain recombines TRBV7-9 with TRBJ2-3; 10 bases are a match to TRBD2. Germline V lookup: CDR1 SEHNR, CDR2 FQNEAQ (reference sequence). J lost 2 bases, V lost 9 bases, and 2 bases had no gene match. This CDR3 has 13 amino acids. In DNA form, the CDR3 reads TGTGCCAGTAGCGGGAGGATCACAGATACGCAGTATTTT. Its protein product is CASSGRITDTQYF. Together with reference TRBV7-9 and TRBJ2-3, the CDR3 gives the full variable domain: DTGVSQNPRHKITKRGQNVTFRCDPISEHNRLYWYRQTLGQGPEFLTYFQNEAQLEKSRLLSDRFSAERPKGSFSTLEIQRTEQGDSAMYLCASSGRITDTQYFGPGTRLTVL.

The V call is TRBV7-9, the J call TRBJ2-5; 9 positions agree with TRBD2. The CDR3 has 16 residues. From germline, CDR1 is SEHNR and CDR2 FQNEAQ (reference sequence). Trimming cost V 4 bases and J 3 bases; bases outside gene matches: 9. CDR3 sequence (DNA): TGTGCCAGCAGCTCTATAGCGGGAGCCTCAGAAGAGACCCAGTACTTC. Protein: CASSSIAGASEETQYF. Combining the CDR3 with reference TRBV7-9 and TRBJ2-5 gives the whole variable domain DTGVSQNPRHKITKRGQNVTFRCDPISEHNRLYWYRQTLGQGPEFLTYFQNEAQLEKSRLLSDRFSAERPKGSFSTLEIQRTEQGDSAMYLCASSSIAGASEETQYFGPGTRLLVL.

This clone was seen a single time. The chain is built from TRBV28 and TRBJ2-5, with a weak D call TRBD1 (6 bases). Germline V gives CDR1 MDHEN, CDR2 SYDVKM. V lost 2 bases and J 4 bases, leaving 14 bases between the germline ends. This CDR3 region has 15 residues. The CDR3 reads CASSLRTVYRETQYF. The CDR3 DNA follows: TGTGCCAGCAGTTTACGGACAGTATACCGAGAGACCCAGTACTTC.